The 18 T cell receptor beta chains reported below all come from one sample, sequenced in a study of response to subunit inactivated influenza vaccine. TCRdb used MiXCR to reprocess the RT-PCR reads, holding one entry per CDR3 protein. The data hold 650,000 to 800,000 distinct CDR3 sequences, with approximately 17% observed a single time. The sample was PBMCs from blood, taken 5 days after vaccination. These receptors all come from a man between 45 and 60 years old who received an inactivated influenza vaccine.

The chain combines TRBV18 with TRBJ2-1, with D maybe TRBD2 (6 bases). V lost 3 bases, J lost 7 bases, and 16 bases lay in between. Germline CDR1 KGHSH, CDR2 LQKENI. This CDR3 comprises 15 residues. The CDR3, as DNA: TGTGCCAGCTCACCGTACGCGGGGTACGAAAATGAGCAGTTCTTC. It translates to CASSPYAGYENEQFF.

This clonotype was seen only a few times. The V call is TRBV6-1, the J call TRBJ2-5, with D tentatively TRBD2 (6 bases). V was clipped by 5 bases and J by 2 bases, with 12 bases between them. CDR3 size: 14 residues. The V gene's germline CDR1 is MNHNS and CDR2 SASEGT. The CDR3 DNA is TGTGCCAGCAGTAAACGGGAGTGGCAAGAGACCCAGTACTTC. This gives the protein CASSKREWQETQYF.

In its sample, this clonotype was seen a few times. In DNA form, the CDR3 reads TGCAGCGTAACAGGGGGCGCGACCCGAGATACGCAGTATTTT. Amino acids: CSVTGGATRDTQYF. V and J are TRBV29-1 and TRBJ2-3, with 9 bases that match TRBD1. In germline, CDR1 is SQVTM, CDR2 ANQGSEA. This CDR3 has 14 amino acids. V dropped 6 bases and J dropped 5; count of bases not matched to a gene: 9.

In its sample, this clonotype was seen many times. CDR3 residues: CASSRDTNEQFF. In nucleotides, the CDR3 is TGTGCCAGCTCACGGGACACCAATGAGCAGTTCTTC. The chain employs TRBV18 and TRBJ2-1, with D perhaps TRBD1 (6 bases). CDR3 length: 12 residues. Per germline, CDR1 KGHSH and CDR2 LQKENI. Trimming took off 4 bases at V and 6 bases at J, with 7 bases between the two ends.

This clonotype occurred a few times. The chain uses TRBV20-1 and TRBJ1-4; 7 bases map to TRBD1. Looked up from germline, CDR1 is DFQATT and CDR2 is SNEGSKA (reference sequence). V shed 2 bases and J 7 bases; nucleotides not matched to a gene: 4. The CDR3 covers 13 residues. The CDR3, as DNA: TGCAGTGCTAGACGGACAGGTCCTGAAAAACTGTTTTTT. This encodes CSARRTGPEKLFF.

DNA of the CDR3: TGTGCCAGCATGCGTATGGGAAGCAATCAGCCCCAGCATTTT. Translating gives CASMRMGSNQPQHF. This chain uses TRBV12-3 or TRBV12-4 with TRBJ1-5, with no clear D. This CDR3 region has 14 residues. Trimming pared 7 bases from V and 1 base from J, leaving 11 bases between.

The gene calls are TRBV15 and TRBJ1-2; TRBD1 is a possible D gene (5 bases). There are 15 residues in the CDR3. V gave up 1 base and J gave up 3 bases, with 12 bases separating them. Germline CDR1 reads LNHNV; CDR2 reads YYDKDF (reference sequence). The CDR3 bases are TGTGCCACCAGCAGAGTAGACAGCGCAGACTATGGCTACACCTTC. Amino acids: CATSRVDSADYGYTF.

The CDR3 DNA is TGTGCCAGCAGCCCTACGGCCTCCCACACAGATACGCAGTATTTT. It is translated as CASSPTASHTDTQYF. The rearrangement joins TRBV7-3 to TRBJ2-3; D gene unclear. The ends were cut back, 5 bases at V and 2 bases at J, with 14 bases in the middle. Germline-derived CDR1 and CDR2 are SGHTA and FQGTGA. The CDR3 is made up of 15 amino acids.

The chain carries TRBV18 and TRBJ1-1; D gene ambiguous. V shed 3 bases and J shed 4 bases, with 9 bases lying between them. The CDR3 covers 13 residues. Germline CDR1 is KGHSH and CDR2 is LQKENI. CDR3 region: CASSPGEGTEAFF. The DNA for the CDR3 is TGTGCCAGCTCACCCGGGGAGGGCACTGAAGCTTTCTTT.

This clonotype appeared once. The chain employs TRBV7-8 and TRBJ2-4; no clear D. The germline V and J ends were trimmed by 5 bases and 6 bases, with 11 bases remaining between them. This CDR3 region has 13 residues. Germline CDR1 and CDR2: SGHVS and FQNEAQ. CDR3 bases: TGTGCCAGCAGCCTGGGTGGGATAAACATTCAGTACTTC. It yields the protein CASSLGGINIQYF.

The chain carries TRBV7-9 and TRBJ2-3, with D tentatively TRBD2 (5 bases). Per germline, CDR1 SEHNR and CDR2 FQNEAQ (reference sequence). V was clipped by 1 base and J by 4 bases, with 12 bases between them. CDR3 length: 15 residues. CDR3 sequence: CASSLVTPRADTQYF. The DNA of the CDR3 is TGTGCCAGCAGCTTAGTGACTCCGAGGGCAGATACGCAGTATTTT.

A word on this clonotype: A read error may account for a junction end that differs from germline. Written as DNA, the CDR3 is TGTGCCAGCAGTTCCGGACAGGGTAACTCCTTCGAGCAGTACTTC. Amino acids: CASSSGQGNSFEQYF. The V and J genes are TRBV28 and TRBJ2-7; 8 bases line up with TRBD1. The germline CDR1 and CDR2 sequences are MDHEN and SYDVKM. CDR3 length equals 15 residues. The variable domain in full, completed from reference TRBV28 and TRBJ2-7, reads DVKVTQSSRYLVKRTGEKVFLECVQDMDHENMFWYRQDPGLGLRLIYFSYDVKMKEKGDIPEGYSVSREKKERFSLILESASTNQTSMYLCASSSGQGNSFEQYFGPGTRLTVT.

The sample holds many counts of this clonotype. The V call is TRBV27, the J call TRBJ2-7, with 7 bases that match TRBD1. The junction had 3 bases not matched to a gene; V was cut back by 2 bases and J by 2 bases. This CDR3 is built from 14 residues. In germline, CDR1 is MNHEY, CDR2 SMNVEV (reference sequence). CDR3 in DNA: TGTGCCAGCAGTTTACAGGGGGTACCCTACGAGCAGTACTTC. Translation: CASSLQGVPYEQYF.

There are many counts of this clonotype. This chain connects TRBV12-3 or TRBV12-4 to TRBJ2-5; 7 bases agree with TRBD1. CDR3 length: 14 amino acids. The V segment lost 6 bases and the J segment 1 base; nucleotides outside the gene matches: 5. CDR3 nucleotides: TGTGCCAGCAGCCAAGGGACAGCCCAAGAGACCCAGTACTTC. This codes for CASSQGTAQETQYF.

The chain links TRBV7-2 to TRBJ2-3; D is uncertain. Germline CDR1 reads SGHTA; CDR2 reads FQGNSA. The CDR3 has 13 amino acids. V dropped 5 bases and J dropped 4 bases, with 10 bases sitting between them. The CDR3 is CASSPLSPDTQYF. The CDR3 bases are TGTGCCAGCAGCCCTCTTTCCCCAGATACGCAGTATTTT.

This clonotype was counted only a few times. The chain recombines TRBV24-1 with TRBJ2-1; maybe TRBD1 (6 bases). CDR3 length equals 16 residues. The germline gives CDR1 KGHDR, CDR2 SFDVKD. The V end was cut by 3 bases, the J end by 4 bases, with 15 bases between. The CDR3 reads CATSDAQGRRYNEQFF. CDR3 nucleotides: TGTGCCACCAGTGATGCACAGGGTCGGCGATACAATGAGCAGTTCTTC.

Many counts were recorded for this clonotype. The chain links TRBV12-3 or TRBV12-4 to TRBJ1-1; D is undetermined. The CDR3 spans 14 residues. Trimming stripped 3 bases from V and 4 bases from J, with 12 bases between. The CDR3 DNA reads as TGTGCCAGCAGTTTGATGGAGGGAGGCACTGAAGCTTTCTTT. Translated, it gives CASSLMEGGTEAFF.

Many counts were recorded for this clonotype. The rearrangement joins TRBV12-3 or TRBV12-4 to TRBJ2-3; D possibly matches TRBD1 or TRBD2 (5 bases each). CDR3 length equals 15 residues. The V gene lost 7 bases and the J gene lost 2 bases, with 16 bases spanning the gap. The CDR3 spells CASTERRGYTDTQYF. The CDR3, as DNA: TGTGCCAGCACCGAGAGACGGGGCTACACAGATACGCAGTATTTT.